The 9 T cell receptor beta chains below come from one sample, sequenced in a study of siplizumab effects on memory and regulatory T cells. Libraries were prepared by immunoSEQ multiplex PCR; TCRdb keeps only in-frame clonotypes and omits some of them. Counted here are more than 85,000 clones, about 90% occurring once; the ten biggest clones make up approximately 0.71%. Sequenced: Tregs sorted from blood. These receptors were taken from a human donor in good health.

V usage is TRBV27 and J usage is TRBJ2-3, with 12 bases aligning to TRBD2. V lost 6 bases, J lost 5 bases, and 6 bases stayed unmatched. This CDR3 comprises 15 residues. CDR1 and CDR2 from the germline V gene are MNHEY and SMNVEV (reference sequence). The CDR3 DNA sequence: TGTGCCAGCAGCGTAACTAGCGGGAGGAAAGATACGCAGTATTTT. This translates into CASSVTSGRKDTQYF.

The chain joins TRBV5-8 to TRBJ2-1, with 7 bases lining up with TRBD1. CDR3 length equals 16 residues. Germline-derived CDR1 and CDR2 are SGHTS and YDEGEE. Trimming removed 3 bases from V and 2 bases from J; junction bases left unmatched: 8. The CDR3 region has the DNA TGTGCCAGCAGCTACCGGGACAGACTCACCTACAATGAGCAGTTCTTC. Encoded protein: CASSYRDRLTYNEQFF.

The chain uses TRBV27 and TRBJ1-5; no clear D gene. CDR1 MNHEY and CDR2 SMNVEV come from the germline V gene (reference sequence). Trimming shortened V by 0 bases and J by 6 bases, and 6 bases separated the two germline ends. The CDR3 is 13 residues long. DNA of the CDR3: TGTGCCAGCAGTTTATCAAGGTTTCAGCCCCAGCATTTT. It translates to CASSLSRFQPQHF.

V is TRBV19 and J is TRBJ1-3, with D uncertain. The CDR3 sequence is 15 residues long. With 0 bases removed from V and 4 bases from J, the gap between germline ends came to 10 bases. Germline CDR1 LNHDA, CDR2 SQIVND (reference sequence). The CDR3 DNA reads TGTGCCAGTAGTATAGATCGTGCCCAGGGAAACACCATATATTTT. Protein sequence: CASSIDRAQGNTIYF.

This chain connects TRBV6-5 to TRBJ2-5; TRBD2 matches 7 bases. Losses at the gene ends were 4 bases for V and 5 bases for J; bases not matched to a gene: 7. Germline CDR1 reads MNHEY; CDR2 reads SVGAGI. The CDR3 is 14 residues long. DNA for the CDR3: TGTGCCAGCAGTTTAAGCGGGATGGTTGAGACCCAGTACTTC. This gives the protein CASSLSGMVETQYF.

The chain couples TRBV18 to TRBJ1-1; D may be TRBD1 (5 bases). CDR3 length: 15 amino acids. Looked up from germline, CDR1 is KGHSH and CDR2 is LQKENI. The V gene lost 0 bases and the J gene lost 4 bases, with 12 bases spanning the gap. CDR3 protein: CASSPPGTRFTEAFF. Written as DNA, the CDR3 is TGTGCCAGCTCACCACCGGGGACTCGGTTCACTGAAGCTTTCTTT.

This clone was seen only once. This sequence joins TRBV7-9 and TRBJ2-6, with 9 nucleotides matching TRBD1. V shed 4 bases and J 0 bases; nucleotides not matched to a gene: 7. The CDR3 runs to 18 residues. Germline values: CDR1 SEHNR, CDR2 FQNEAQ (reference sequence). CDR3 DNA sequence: TGTGCCAGCAGCTCCCGGGACAGGGTCCGCTCTGGGGCCAACGTCCTGACTTTC. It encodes CASSSRDRVRSGANVLTF.

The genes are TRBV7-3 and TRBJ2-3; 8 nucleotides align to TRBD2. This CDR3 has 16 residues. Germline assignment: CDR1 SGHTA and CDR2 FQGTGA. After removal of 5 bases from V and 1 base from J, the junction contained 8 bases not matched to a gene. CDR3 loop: CASSRGVREGTDTQYF. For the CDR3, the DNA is TGTGCCAGCAGCCGAGGGGTGCGGGAGGGCACAGATACGCAGTATTTT.

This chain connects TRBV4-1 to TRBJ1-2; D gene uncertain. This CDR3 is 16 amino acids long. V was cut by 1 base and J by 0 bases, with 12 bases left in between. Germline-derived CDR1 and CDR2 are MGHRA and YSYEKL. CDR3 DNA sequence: TGCGCCAGCAGCCAAGCGAGGCGGGTTTCTAACTATGGCTACACCTTC. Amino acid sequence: CASSQARRVSNYGYTF.